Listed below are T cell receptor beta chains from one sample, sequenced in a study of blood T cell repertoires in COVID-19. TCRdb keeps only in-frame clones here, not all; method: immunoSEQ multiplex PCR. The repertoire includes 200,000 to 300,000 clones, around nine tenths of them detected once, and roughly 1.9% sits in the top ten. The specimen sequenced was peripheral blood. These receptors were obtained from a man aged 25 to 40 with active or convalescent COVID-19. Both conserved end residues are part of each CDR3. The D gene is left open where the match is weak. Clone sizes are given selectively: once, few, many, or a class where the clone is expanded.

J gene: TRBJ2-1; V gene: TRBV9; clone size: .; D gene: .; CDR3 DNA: TGTGCCAGCAGCAATAACAATCAGGGGCGGGAGAACAATGAGCAGTTCTTC; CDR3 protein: CASSNNNQGRENNEQFF
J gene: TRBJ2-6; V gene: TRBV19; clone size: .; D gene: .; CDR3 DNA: TGTGCCAGTAGTATCCGCGACAGTTTACCTGGGGCCAACGTCCTGACTTTC; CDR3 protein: CASSIRDSLPGANVLTF
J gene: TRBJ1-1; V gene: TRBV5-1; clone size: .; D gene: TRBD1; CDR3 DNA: TGCGCCAGCAGCGGAGGACAGGCCAACACTGAAGCTTTCTTT; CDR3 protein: CASSGGQANTEAFF
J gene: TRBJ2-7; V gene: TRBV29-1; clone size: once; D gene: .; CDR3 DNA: TGCAGCGTTGAAGAGGGGGGTCGCGAGCAGTACTTC; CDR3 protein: CSVEEGGREQYF
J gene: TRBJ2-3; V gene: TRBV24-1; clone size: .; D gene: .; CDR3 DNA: TGTGCCACCAGTGATGACGACAGCAGGGGCACAGATACGCAGTATTTT; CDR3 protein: CATSDDDSRGTDTQYF
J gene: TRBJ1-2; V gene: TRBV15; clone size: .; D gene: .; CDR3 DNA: TGTGCCACCAGCTGGTCTTTGGGGCAATGGTCTTTTGCGGGCTACACCTTC; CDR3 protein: CATSWSLGQWSFAGYTF
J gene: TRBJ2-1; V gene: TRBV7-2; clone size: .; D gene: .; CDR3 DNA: TGTGCCAGCTCCCCCGGGGGGCGGGACAGGCAAAGAGGGCAGTTCTTC; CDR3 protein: CASSPGGRDRQRGQFF
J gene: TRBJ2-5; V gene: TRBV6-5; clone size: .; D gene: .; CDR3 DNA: TGTGCCAGCAGTCAGGACTTTGAAGAGACCCAGTACTTC; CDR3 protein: CASSQDFEETQYF
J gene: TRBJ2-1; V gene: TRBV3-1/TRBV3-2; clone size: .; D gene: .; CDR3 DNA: TGTGCCAGCAGCCAAGATCGACGCGGCCCGAGCTCCTACAATGAGCAGTTCTTC; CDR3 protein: CASSQDRRGPSSYNEQFF
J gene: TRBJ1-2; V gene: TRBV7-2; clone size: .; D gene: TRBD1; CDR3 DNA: TGTGCCAGCCATCGACCGGGACAGGGAAATGGCTACACCTTC; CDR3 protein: CASHRPGQGNGYTF
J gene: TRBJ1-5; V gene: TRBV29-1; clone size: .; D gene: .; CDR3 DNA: TGCAGCGTCGCGACAGGAAGCAATCAGCCCCAGCATTTT; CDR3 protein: CSVATGSNQPQHF
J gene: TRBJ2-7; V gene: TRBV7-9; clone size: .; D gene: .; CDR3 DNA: TGTGCCAGCAGACCTGGGGGAGGAGCGGGTTACGAGCAGTACTTC; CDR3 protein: CASRPGGGAGYEQYF
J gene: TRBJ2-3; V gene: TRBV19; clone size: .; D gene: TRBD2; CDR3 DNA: TGTGCCAGTAGTATAGCAACTAGCGGGGCTGGATCAGATACGCAGTATTTT; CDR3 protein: CASSIATSGAGSDTQYF
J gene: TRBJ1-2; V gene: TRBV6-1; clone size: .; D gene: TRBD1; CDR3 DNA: TGTGCCAGCAGTGGCCGGGACAGGGGGCCTAACTATGGCTACACCTTC; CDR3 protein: CASSGRDRGPNYGYTF
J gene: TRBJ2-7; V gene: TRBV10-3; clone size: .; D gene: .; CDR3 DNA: TGTGCCACCCGGCACGTAGCTAGCGACGGCTACGAGCAGTACTTC; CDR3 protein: CATRHVASDGYEQYF
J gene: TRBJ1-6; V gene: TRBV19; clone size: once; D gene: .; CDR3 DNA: TGTGCCAGTAAAGGCTGGAGGGAAAGCTCCTATAATTCACCCCTCCACTTT; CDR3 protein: CASKGWRESSYNSPLHF
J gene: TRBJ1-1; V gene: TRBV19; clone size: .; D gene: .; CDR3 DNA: TGTGCCAGTATTAATCTCTCCTTGAACACTGAAGCTTTCTTT; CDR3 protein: CASINLSLNTEAFF
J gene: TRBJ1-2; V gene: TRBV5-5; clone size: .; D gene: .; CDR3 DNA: TGTGCCAGCAGCTTATTCAGTGGGGCGATTTTAGATGGCTACACCTTC; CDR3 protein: CASSLFSGAILDGYTF
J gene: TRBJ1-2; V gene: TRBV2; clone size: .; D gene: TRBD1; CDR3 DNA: TGTGCCAGCAGTGAACCGGGACAGGGGGCGGGCGGCTACACCTTC; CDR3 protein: CASSEPGQGAGGYTF
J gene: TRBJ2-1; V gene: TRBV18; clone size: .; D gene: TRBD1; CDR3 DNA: TGTGCCAGCTCCATCGCGGGACAGGGGGGCAACGGTGAGCAGTTCTTC; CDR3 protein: CASSIAGQGGNGEQFF
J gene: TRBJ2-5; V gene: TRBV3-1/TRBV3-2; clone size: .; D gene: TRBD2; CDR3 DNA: TGTGCCAGCAGCCACCCCGGGGGGGCCGGGGAGACCCAGTACTTC; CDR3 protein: CASSHPGGAGETQYF
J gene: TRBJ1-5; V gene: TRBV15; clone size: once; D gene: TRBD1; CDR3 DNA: TGTGCCACCAGCCGAGATCGGGACAGGGGGCATCAGCCCCAGCATTTT; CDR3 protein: CATSRDRDRGHQPQHF
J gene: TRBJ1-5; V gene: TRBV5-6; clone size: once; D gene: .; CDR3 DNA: TGTGCCAGCAGCAAAGACAGGTTTCAGCCCCAGCATTTT; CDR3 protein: CASSKDRFQPQHF
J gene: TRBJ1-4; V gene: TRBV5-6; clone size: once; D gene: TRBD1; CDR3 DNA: TGTGCCAGCAGCTTCCTGGGGACAGTTAATGAAAAACTGTTTTTT; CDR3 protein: CASSFLGTVNEKLFF
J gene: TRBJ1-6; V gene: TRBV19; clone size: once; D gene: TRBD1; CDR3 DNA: TGTGCCAGTAGTATTAACAGGGGGTATAATTCACCCCTCCACTTT; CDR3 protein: CASSINRGYNSPLHF
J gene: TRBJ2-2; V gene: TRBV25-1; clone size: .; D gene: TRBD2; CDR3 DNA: TGTGCCAGCAGTGAGCGGGGGTACACCGGGGAGCTGTTTTTT; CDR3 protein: CASSERGYTGELFF
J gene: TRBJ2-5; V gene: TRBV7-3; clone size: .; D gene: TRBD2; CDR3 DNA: TGTGCCAGCAGCTTATGGGGCGGGGGAGGAGGAGAGACCCAGTACTTC; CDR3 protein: CASSLWGGGGGETQYF
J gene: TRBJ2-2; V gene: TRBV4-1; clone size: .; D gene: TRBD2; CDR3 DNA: TGCGCCAGCAGCCCGGGACTAGCGGGGCTTACCGGGGAGCTGTTTTTT; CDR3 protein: CASSPGLAGLTGELFF
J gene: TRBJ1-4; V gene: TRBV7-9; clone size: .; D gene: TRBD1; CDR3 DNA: TGTGCCAGCAGGGGTGGCAGGGGGAACGAAAAACTGTTTTTT; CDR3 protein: CASRGGRGNEKLFF
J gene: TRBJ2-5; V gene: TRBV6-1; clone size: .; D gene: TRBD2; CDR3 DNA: TGTGCCAGCAGTGCCCCGTACCTAGCGGGGGGGCTCGAGACCCAGTACTTC; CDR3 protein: CASSAPYLAGGLETQYF
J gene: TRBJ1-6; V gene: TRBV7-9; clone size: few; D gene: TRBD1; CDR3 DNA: TGTGCCAGCAGCCAGGGACAGGGGTTCTATAATTCACCCCTCCACTTT; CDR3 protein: CASSQGQGFYNSPLHF
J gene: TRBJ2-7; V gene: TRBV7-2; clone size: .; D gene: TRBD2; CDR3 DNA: TGTGCCAGCAGTGCAGGACTAGCTAATACCTACGAGCAGTACTTC; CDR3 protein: CASSAGLANTYEQYF
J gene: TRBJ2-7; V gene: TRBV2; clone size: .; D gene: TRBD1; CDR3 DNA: TGTGCCAGCAGGGGGACAGGGGGAACCTACGAGCAGTACTTC; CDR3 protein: CASRGTGGTYEQYF
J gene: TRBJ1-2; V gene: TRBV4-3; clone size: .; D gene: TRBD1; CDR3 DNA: TGCGCCAGCAGCCAAGATACGGGGACAGGCGTCCGCTATGGCTACACCTTC; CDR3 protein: CASSQDTGTGVRYGYTF
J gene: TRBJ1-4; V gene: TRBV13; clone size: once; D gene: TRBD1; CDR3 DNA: TGTGCCAGCAGCCAACAGGGGGCAAGGGCTAATGAAAAACTGTTTTTT; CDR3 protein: CASSQQGARANEKLFF
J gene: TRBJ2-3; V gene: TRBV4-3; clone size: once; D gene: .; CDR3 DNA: TGCGCCAGCAGCCAAGATAGCACAACCCCCACAGATACGCAGTATTTT; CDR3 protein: CASSQDSTTPTDTQYF
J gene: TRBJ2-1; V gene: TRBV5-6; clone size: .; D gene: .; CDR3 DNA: TGTGCCAGCAGCTTCGAGGGCGTCAATGAGCAGTTCTTC; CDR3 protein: CASSFEGVNEQFF
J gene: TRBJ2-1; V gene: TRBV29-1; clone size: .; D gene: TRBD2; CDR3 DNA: TGCAGCGTTGAAGACCTACTAGCGGGGGGAGGTGTCAGGCAGTTCTTC; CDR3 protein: CSVEDLLAGGGVRQFF
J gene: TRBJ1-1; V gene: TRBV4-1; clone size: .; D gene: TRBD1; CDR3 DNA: TGCGCCAGCAGCCAAGATGGGGACAGGGTATGGACTGAAGCTTTCTTT; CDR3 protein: CASSQDGDRVWTEAFF
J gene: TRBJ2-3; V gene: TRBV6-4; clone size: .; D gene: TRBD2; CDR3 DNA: TGTGCCAGCAGTGACTCGGGGAGGGTCACAGATACGCAGTATTTT; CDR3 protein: CASSDSGRVTDTQYF
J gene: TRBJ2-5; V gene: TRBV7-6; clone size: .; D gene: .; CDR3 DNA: TGTGCCAGCAGCTTAGTATTGCGGGATCAAGAGACCCAGTACTTC; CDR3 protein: CASSLVLRDQETQYF
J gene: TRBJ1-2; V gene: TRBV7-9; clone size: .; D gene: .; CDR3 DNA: TGTGCCAGCAGCTTAACGACAGGCTTCTATGGCTACACCTTC; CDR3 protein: CASSLTTGFYGYTF
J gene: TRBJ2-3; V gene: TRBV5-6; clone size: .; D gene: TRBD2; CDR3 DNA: TGTGCCAGCAGCTCATCCCCTAGCGGGGACGCTAATCCTCCGCAGTATTTT; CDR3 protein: CASSSSPSGDANPPQYF
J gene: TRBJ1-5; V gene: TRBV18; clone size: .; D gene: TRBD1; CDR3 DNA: TGTGCCAGCTCACCACCGACAGGGAGCAATCAGCCCCAGCATTTT; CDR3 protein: CASSPPTGSNQPQHF
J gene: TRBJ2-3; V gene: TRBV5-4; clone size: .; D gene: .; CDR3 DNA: TGTGCCAGCAGCTTGCCTGTCACAGATACGCAGTATTTT; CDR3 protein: CASSLPVTDTQYF
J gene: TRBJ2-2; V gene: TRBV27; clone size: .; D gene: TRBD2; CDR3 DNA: TGTGCCAGCAGTCCGGGGACTAGTGACGTCGGGGAGCTGTTTTTT; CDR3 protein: CASSPGTSDVGELFF
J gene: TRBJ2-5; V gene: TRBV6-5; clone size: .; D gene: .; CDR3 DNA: TGTGCCAGCAGTCCCCGGACACCCCAAGTGACCCAGTACTTC; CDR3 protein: CASSPRTPQVTQYF
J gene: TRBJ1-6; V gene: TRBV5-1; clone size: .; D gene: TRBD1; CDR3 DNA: TGCGCCAGCAGCCCGGGACAGCCTAATTCACCCCTCCACTTT; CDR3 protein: CASSPGQPNSPLHF
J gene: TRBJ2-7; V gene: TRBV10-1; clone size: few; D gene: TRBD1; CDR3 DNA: TGCGCCAGCAGTCCAGGGGGCTTTAACTACGAGCAGTACTTC; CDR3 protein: CASSPGGFNYEQYF
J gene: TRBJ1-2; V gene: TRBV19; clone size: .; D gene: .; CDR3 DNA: TGTGCCAGTAGTATGGGCGGGGTCCCTCCCTATGGCTACACCTTC; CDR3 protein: CASSMGGVPPYGYTF
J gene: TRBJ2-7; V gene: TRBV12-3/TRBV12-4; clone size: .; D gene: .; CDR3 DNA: TGTGCCAGCAGTCTCGGTACCTACGAGCAGTACTTC; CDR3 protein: CASSLGTYEQYF
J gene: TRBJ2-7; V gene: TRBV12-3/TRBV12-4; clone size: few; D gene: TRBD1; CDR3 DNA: TGTGCCAGCACGACAGGGCCGACCTACGAGCAGTACTTC; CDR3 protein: CASTTGPTYEQYF